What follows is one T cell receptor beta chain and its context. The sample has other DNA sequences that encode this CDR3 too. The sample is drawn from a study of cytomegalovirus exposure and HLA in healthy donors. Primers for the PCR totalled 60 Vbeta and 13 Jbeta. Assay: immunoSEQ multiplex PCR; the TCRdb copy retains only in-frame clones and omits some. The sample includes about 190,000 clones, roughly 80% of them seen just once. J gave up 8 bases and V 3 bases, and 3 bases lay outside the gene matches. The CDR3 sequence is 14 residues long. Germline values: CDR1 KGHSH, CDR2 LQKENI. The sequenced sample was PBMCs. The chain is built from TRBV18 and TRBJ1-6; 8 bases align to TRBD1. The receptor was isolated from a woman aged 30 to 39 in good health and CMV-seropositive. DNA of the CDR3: TGTGCCAGCTCACCGTTGGACAGGGATTCACCCCTCCACTTT. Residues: CASSPLDRDSPLHF.